The 3 T cell receptor beta chains given below trace back to one sample, sequenced in a study of T cells of healthy individuals. One entry per CDR3 protein, called by TCRdb with MiXCR from the 5' RACE reads. The sample gives about 63,000 distinct CDR3 sequences, roughly 16% of which show up once; around 5.1% is in the top ten. These receptors all stem from a human donor in good health.

This clonotype was detected many times. The V and J genes are TRBV29-1 and TRBJ1-1; D unclear. The CDR3 totals 12 residues. CDR1 and CDR2 (germline): SQVTM, ANQGSEA. V was cut by 1 base and J by 6 bases, with 9 bases left in between. CDR3 sequence reads: CSVEGGSSEAFF. CDR3 coding DNA: TGCAGCGTTGAAGGAGGGTCTTCTGAAGCTTTCTTT.

In its sample, this clonotype was seen a few times. This chain uses TRBV19 with TRBJ1-5; 7 nucleotides align to TRBD1. The CDR3 is made up of 19 amino acids. The germline V gene encodes CDR1 LNHDA and CDR2 SQIVND (reference sequence). Unmatched junction bases numbered 16, after V lost 4 bases and J lost 1 base. CDR3 sequence: CASSTYMGQGVVSNQPQHF. CDR3 nucleotides: TGTGCCAGTAGTACCTATATGGGGCAGGGGGTCGTCAGCAATCAGCCCCAGCATTTT. The whole variable domain, filled in from reference TRBV19 and TRBJ1-5, reads DGGITQSPKYLFRKEGQNVTLSCEQNLNHDAMYWYRQDPGQGLRLIYYSQIVNDFQKGDIAEGYSVSREKKESFPLTVTSAQKNPTAFYLCASSTYMGQGVVSNQPQHFGDGTRLSIL.

This clonotype was seen a handful of times. The rearrangement uses TRBV5-5 and TRBJ1-2; D is possibly TRBD1 (5 bases). With 0 bases removed from V and 2 bases from J, the gap between germline ends came to 5 bases. The CDR3 is made up of 13 amino acids. Germline V gene sequence: CDR1 SGHKS, CDR2 YYEKEE (reference sequence). The CDR3 loop is CASSLAGNYGYTF. Here the CDR3 DNA reads TGTGCCAGCAGCTTGGCAGGGAACTATGGCTACACCTTC. Supplemented by reference TRBV5-5 and TRBJ1-2, the full variable domain reads DAGVTQSPTHLIKTRGQQVTLRCSPISGHKSVSWYQQVLGQGPQFIFQYYEKEERGRGNFPDRFSARQFPNYSSELNVNALLLGDSALYLCASSLAGNYGYTFGSGTRLTVV.